A single sample gave rise to the 18 T cell receptor beta chains below, sequenced in a study of blood T cell repertoires in COVID-19. Data came from immunoSEQ multiplex PCR; TCRdb stores just in-frame clones and leaves some out. The data show about 180,000 clones, 80% to 90% seen once. Sequencing was done on a sample of peripheral blood. These receptors all come from a man aged 50 to 60 with active or convalescent COVID-19.

With respect to this clone: The same CDR3 arises from other DNA sequences in this sample as well. The rearrangement joins TRBV5-1 to TRBJ1-4; 7 bases are shared with TRBD1. V was clipped by 0 bases and J by 4 bases; unmatched bases: 0. CDR3 length: 14 residues. Per germline, CDR1 SGHRS and CDR2 YFSETQ. Written as DNA, the CDR3 is TGCGCCAGCAGCTTGGGACAGGGTAATGAAAAACTGTTTTTT. Protein product: CASSLGQGNEKLFF. The full variable domain, in which reference TRBV5-1 and TRBJ1-4 provide the parts outside the CDR3, is KAGVTQTPRYLIKTRGQQVTLSCSPISGHRSVSWYQQTPGQGLQFLFEYFSETQRNKGNFPGRFSGRQFSNSRSEMNVSTLELGDSALYLCASSLGQGNEKLFFGSGTQLSVL.

The chain joins TRBV5-4 to TRBJ2-5, with 7 bases matching TRBD2. Germline-derived CDR1 and CDR2 are SGHNT and YYREEE (reference sequence). J was trimmed by 5 bases and V by 0 bases; bases with no gene match: 10. The CDR3 runs 16 residues. CDR3 DNA sequence: TGTGCCAGCAGCTTGGAAGCGGGAACCCTCGTGGAGACCCAGTACTTC. As protein: CASSLEAGTLVETQYF. Based on the CDR3 plus reference TRBV5-4 and TRBJ2-5, the full variable domain is ETGVTQSPTHLIKTRGQQVTLRCSSQSGHNTVSWYQQALGQGPQFIFQYYREEENGRGNFPPRFSGLQFPNYSSELNVNALELDDSALYLCASSLEAGTLVETQYFGPGTRLLVL.

This rearrangement joins TRBV19 to TRBJ1-1; TRBD1 agrees at 9 bases. Trimming removed 4 bases from V and 5 bases from J; junction bases left unmatched: 2. Germline V gene lookup returns CDR1 LNHDA and CDR2 SQIVND (reference sequence). This CDR3 has 13 amino acids. CDR3 DNA sequence: TGTGCCAGTAGTACGGACAGGGGAACTGAAGCTTTCTTT. It translates to CASSTDRGTEAFF. Variable domain in full (rest from reference TRBV19 and TRBJ1-1): DGGITQSPKYLFRKEGQNVTLSCEQNLNHDAMYWYRQDPGQGLRLIYYSQIVNDFQKGDIAEGYSVSREKKESFPLTVTSAQKNPTAFYLCASSTDRGTEAFFGQGTRLTVV.

V and J are TRBV12-2 and TRBJ2-4; no check of the table's D call, TRBD2, against the DNA was made. TRBV12-2 is listed as a pseudogene. CDR3 length: 17 residues. Here the CDR3 reads CASLISKAGGAKNIQYF. The CDR3 nucleotides are TGTGCAAGTCTCATTTCAAAAGCGGGAGGAGCCAAAAACATTCAGTACTTC.

The chain joins TRBV18 to TRBJ2-5, with 7 bases matching TRBD1. The CDR3 covers 14 residues. Unmatched junction bases numbered 9, after V lost 6 bases and J lost 5 bases. The germline CDR1 and CDR2 sequences are KGHSH and LQKENI. CDR3 sequence reads: CASSHGQVEETQYF. CDR3 DNA sequence: TGTGCCAGCTCTCATGGACAGGTTGAGGAGACCCAGTACTTC.

This chain joins TRBV5-4 and TRBJ2-2, with D perhaps matching TRBD2 (5 bases). This CDR3 contains 15 residues. V was cut by 2 bases and J by 1 base, with 9 bases left in between. The germline V gene encodes CDR1 SGHNT and CDR2 YYREEE (reference sequence). Here the CDR3 DNA reads TGTGCCAGCAGCTTTGCCGGGGTGAACACCGGGGAGCTGTTTTTT. Translation gives CASSFAGVNTGELFF.

The chain uses TRBV7-2 and TRBJ2-5; D is ambiguous. The CDR3 spans 15 residues. Germline assignment: CDR1 SGHTA and CDR2 FQGNSA. V was pared by 5 bases and J by 5 bases, with 18 bases between. The CDR3: CASSLDRASRETQYF. The CDR3 bases are TGTGCCAGCAGCCTAGACCGCGCCTCCAGGGAGACCCAGTACTTC.

CDR3 in DNA: TGTGCCAGCAGCGTCGGGGATGAGCAGTTCTTC. Protein sequence: CASSVGDEQFF. The chain recombines TRBV7-3 with TRBJ2-1, with a possible D match to TRBD2 (5 bases). V was shortened by 5 bases and J by 8 bases, with 7 bases between the two germline ends. The CDR3 is 11 amino acids. CDR1 SGHTA and CDR2 FQGTGA come from the germline V gene.

This rearrangement joins TRBV9 to TRBJ2-3; the match to TRBD2 covers 11 bases. This CDR3 is 15 amino acids long. The germline V gene has CDR1 SGDLS and CDR2 YYNGEE. With V trimmed by 2 bases and J by 4 bases, 3 bases remained unmatched. The DNA for the CDR3 is TGTGCCAGCAGCGTTAGCGGGAGGGAGGCAGATACGCAGTATTTT. It yields the protein CASSVSGREADTQYF.

Comment on this clone: This CDR3 is also generated by other DNA sequences in the sample. The chain uses TRBV7-9 and TRBJ2-7; D unresolved. The CDR3 has 11 residues. V shed 3 bases and J shed 6 bases, with 6 bases lying between them. Germline CDR1 is SEHNR and CDR2 is FQNEAQ (reference sequence). Here the CDR3 reads CASSLIGEQYF. The CDR3 DNA is TGTGCCAGCAGCTTGATCGGCGAGCAGTACTTC.

In DNA, the CDR3 is TGTGCCAGCAGCCAAGATCTCGGGATGTCTTATGGCTACACCTTC. Its translation: CASSQDLGMSYGYTF. V usage is TRBV3-1 (or the pseudogene TRBV3-2) and J usage is TRBJ1-2, with D uncertain. Germline CDR1 is LGHDT and CDR2 is YNNKEL (reference sequence). The length of the CDR3 is 15 residues. Trimming pared 0 bases from V and 5 bases from J, leaving 13 bases between.

This chain uses TRBV28 with TRBJ1-2; no reliable D call. Trimming stripped 6 bases from V and 4 bases from J, with 6 bases between. This CDR3 spans 11 amino acids. Germline values: CDR1 MDHEN, CDR2 SYDVKM. The CDR3 protein is CASSRGYGYTF. CDR3 in DNA: TGTGCCAGCAGCCGGGGCTATGGCTACACCTTC.

The V call is TRBV7-2, the J call TRBJ1-5; D may be TRBD1 (6 bases). There are 15 residues in the CDR3. Germline V gene data show CDR1 as SGHTA and CDR2 as FQGNSA. Trimming shortened V by 2 bases and J by 3 bases, and 11 bases separated the two germline ends. This chain's CDR3 is CASSLRGIANQPQHF. CDR3 in DNA: TGTGCCAGCAGCTTAAGGGGGATCGCCAATCAGCCCCAGCATTTT.

In this sample, this clone turned up a few times. The chain uses TRBV5-1 and TRBJ2-5, with unresolved D. The CDR3 spans 15 residues. The V end was cut by 3 bases, the J end by 7 bases, with 19 bases between. CDR1 and CDR2 (germline): SGHRS, YFSETQ. DNA for the CDR3: TGCGCCAGCAGCTCGTCGGCAGACACCCTGGTGACCCAGTACTTC. Its translation: CASSSSADTLVTQYF.

The chain links TRBV3-1 (or the pseudogene TRBV3-2) to TRBJ1-5, with a tentative D call TRBD1 (6 bases). The germline gives CDR1 LGHDT, CDR2 YNNKEL (reference sequence). This CDR3 has 15 residues. Trimming pared 2 bases from V and 1 base from J, leaving 9 bases between. Written as DNA, the CDR3 is TGTGCCAGCAGCCAACAGGGGATGAGCAATCAGCCCCAGCATTTT. Its protein is CASSQQGMSNQPQHF.

The J gene is TRBJ1-2, the V gene TRBV6-2 or TRBV6-3; 10 bases align to TRBD1. This CDR3 comprises 13 residues. The V gene end was trimmed by 2 bases and the J gene end by 8 bases; junction bases not matched to a gene: 2. The germline V gene encodes CDR1 MNHEY and CDR2 SVGEGT. The CDR3 spells CASSYGTGEGYTF. CDR3 nucleotides: TGTGCCAGCAGTTACGGGACAGGGGAAGGCTACACCTTC.

The chain combines TRBV5-1 with TRBJ1-1; maybe TRBD1 (6 bases). The germline V gene has CDR1 SGHRS and CDR2 YFSETQ. Trimming removed 0 bases at V and 9 bases at J, with 18 bases between. The CDR3 has 15 residues. The CDR3, as DNA: TGCGCCAGCAGCTTGGACGGGACGGCTCAGGGGAAAGCTTTCTTT. Translation: CASSLDGTAQGKAFF. Filled out from reference TRBV5-1 and TRBJ1-1, the complete variable domain reads KAGVTQTPRYLIKTRGQQVTLSCSPISGHRSVSWYQQTPGQGLQFLFEYFSETQRNKGNFPGRFSGRQFSNSRSEMNVSTLELGDSALYLCASSLDGTAQGKAFFGQGTRLTVV.

V gene TRBV9 combines with J gene TRBJ1-5; D call uncertain. The CDR3 extends over 15 amino acids. V was trimmed by 4 bases and J by 5 bases, leaving 16 bases between them. The germline V gene encodes CDR1 SGDLS and CDR2 YYNGEE. In DNA, the CDR3 is TGTGCCAGCAGCCCAGCGGGTACACGGGATCAGCCCCAGCATTTT. Protein sequence: CASSPAGTRDQPQHF.